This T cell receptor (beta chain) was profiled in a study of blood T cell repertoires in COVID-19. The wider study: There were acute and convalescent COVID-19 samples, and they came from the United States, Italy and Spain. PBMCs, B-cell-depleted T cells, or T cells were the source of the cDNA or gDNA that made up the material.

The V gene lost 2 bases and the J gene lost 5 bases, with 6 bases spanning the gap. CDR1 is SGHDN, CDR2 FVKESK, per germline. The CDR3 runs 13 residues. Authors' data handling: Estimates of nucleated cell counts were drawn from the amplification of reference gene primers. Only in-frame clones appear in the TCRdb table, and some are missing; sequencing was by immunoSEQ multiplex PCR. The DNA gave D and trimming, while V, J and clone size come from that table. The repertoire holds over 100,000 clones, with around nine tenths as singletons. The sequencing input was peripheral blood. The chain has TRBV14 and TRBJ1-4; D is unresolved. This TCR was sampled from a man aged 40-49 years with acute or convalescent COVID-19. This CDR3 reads CASSQSGNEKLFF. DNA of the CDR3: TGTGCCAGCAGCCAATCAGGAAATGAAAAACTGTTTTTT.